This TCR beta chain is from a study of T cells in Graves' hyperthyroidism and ophthalmopathy. Uncontrolled infection, other autoimmune disease, pregnancy or lactation barred patients from enrollment. Based on clinical symptoms, serum thyroxine and TRAb, thyroid ultrasound and orbital computed tomography, diagnoses were reached. Amplification yielded TCR beta CDR3 regions, with RNA transcripts as the source. Initially, a first-round RT-PCR of the TCR CDR3 employed the HTBI primer set. Using its own MiXCR run on the multiplex PCR reads, TCRdb lists one record per CDR3 protein. The sample lists 550,000 to 700,000 distinct CDR3 sequences, more than 45% occurring once. V shed 5 bases, J shed 7 bases, and the junction held 7 bases outside the gene matches. Germline values: CDR1 SEHNR, CDR2 FQNEAQ (reference sequence). The CDR3 is 13 residues long.

Sequences were obtained from peripheral blood or thyroid tissue (not recorded which). This receptor was obtained from an adult woman with Graves' disease, either hyperthyroidism or ophthalmopathy (not recorded which). V is TRBV7-9 and J is TRBJ1-2; 7 bases match TRBD1. The CDR3 reads CASSAGQHCGYTF. The CDR3 DNA reads as TGTGCCAGCAGCGCGGGACAGCACTGTGGCTACACCTTC.